A single T cell receptor beta chain is shown here with its context. The source of the sample is a study of CD8 T cells in Susac syndrome. CDR1 and CDR2 (germline): SQVTM, ANQGSEA. Trimming removed 8 bases at V and 1 base at J, with 8 bases between. The CDR3 runs to 11 residues. Random hexamers were used to reverse transcribe 0.5 to 1 ug of RNA. TCRdb reanalysed the immunoSEQ multiplex PCR reads using MiXCR and keeps one entry per CDR3 protein. The sample lists roughly 200,000 distinct CDR3 sequences, 95% seen once, with about 0.1% in the top ten. Sequencing used CD4+ T cells from PBMCs. The origin of this receptor is a human donor in good health. The rearrangement joins TRBV29-1 to TRBJ1-1, with D uncertain. The CDR3 sequence: CSSRTNTEAFF. CDR3 in DNA: TGCAGCTCGAGGACGAACACTGAAGCTTTCTTT.